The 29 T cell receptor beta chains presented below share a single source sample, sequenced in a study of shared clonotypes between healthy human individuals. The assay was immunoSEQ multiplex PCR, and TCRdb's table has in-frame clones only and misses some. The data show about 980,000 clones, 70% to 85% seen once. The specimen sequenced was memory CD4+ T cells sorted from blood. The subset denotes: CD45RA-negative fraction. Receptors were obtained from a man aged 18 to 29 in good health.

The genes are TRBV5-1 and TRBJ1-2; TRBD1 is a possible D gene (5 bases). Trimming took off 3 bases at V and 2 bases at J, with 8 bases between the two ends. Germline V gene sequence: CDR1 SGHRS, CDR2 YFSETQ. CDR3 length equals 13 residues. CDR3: CASSWGPNYGYTF. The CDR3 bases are TGCGCCAGCAGCTGGGGCCCGAACTATGGCTACACCTTC.

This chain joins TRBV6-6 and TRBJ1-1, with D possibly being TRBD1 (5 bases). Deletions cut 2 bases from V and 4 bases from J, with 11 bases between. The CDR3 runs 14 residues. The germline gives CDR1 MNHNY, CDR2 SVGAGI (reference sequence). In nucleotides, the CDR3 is TGTGCCAGCAGTTACGCTTACGGGGGCACTGAAGCTTTCTTT. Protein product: CASSYAYGGTEAFF.

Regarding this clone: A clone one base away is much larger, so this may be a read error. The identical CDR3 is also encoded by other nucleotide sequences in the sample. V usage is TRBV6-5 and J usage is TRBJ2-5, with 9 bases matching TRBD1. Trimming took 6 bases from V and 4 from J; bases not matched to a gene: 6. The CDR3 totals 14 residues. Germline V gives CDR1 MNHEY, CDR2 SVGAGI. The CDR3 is CASSTGQGRETQYF. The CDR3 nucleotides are TGTGCCAGCAGCACCGGACAGGGGCGAGAGACCCAGTACTTC.

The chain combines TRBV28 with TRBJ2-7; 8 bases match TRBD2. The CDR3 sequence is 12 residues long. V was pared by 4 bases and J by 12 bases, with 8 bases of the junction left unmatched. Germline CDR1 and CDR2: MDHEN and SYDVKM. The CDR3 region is CASSSPTSAWYF. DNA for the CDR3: TGTGCCAGCAGTTCCCCGACTAGCGCCTGGTACTTC.

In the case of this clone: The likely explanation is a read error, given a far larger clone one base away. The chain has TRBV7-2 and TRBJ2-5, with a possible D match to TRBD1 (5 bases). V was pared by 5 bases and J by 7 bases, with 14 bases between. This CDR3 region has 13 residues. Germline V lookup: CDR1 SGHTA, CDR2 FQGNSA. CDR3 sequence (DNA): TGTGCCAGCAGCCCACACAGGTCGGGGACCCAGTACTTC. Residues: CASSPHRSGTQYF.

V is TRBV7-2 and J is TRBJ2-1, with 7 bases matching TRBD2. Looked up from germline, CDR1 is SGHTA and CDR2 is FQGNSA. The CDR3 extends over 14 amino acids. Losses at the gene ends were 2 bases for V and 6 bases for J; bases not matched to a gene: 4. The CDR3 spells CASSLLAASNEQFF. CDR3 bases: TGTGCCAGCAGCTTACTAGCGGCCAGCAATGAGCAGTTCTTC.

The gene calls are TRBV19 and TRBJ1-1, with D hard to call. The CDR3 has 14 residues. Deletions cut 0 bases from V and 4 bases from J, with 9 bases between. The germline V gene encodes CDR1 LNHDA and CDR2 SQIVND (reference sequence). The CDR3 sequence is CASSIDIRGTEAFF. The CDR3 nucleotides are TGTGCCAGTAGTATAGATATCAGAGGCACTGAAGCTTTCTTT.

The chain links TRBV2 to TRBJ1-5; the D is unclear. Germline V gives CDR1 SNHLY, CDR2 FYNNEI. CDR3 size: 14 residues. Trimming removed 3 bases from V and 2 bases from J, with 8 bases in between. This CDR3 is CASSDKARNQPQHF. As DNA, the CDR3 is TGTGCCAGCAGTGACAAGGCCCGCAATCAGCCCCAGCATTTT. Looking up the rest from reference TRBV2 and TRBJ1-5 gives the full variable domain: EPEVTQTPSHQVTQMGQEVILRCVPISNHLYFYWYRQILGQKVEFLVSFYNNEISEKSEIFDDQFSVERPDGSNFTLKIRSTKLEDSAMYFCASSDKARNQPQHFGDGTRLSIL.

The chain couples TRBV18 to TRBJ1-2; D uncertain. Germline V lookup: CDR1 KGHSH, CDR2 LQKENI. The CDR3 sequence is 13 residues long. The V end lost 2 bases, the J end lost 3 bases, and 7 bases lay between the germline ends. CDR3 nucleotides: TGTGCCAGCTCACCAAGAGGTGACTATGGCTACACCTTC. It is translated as CASSPRGDYGYTF.

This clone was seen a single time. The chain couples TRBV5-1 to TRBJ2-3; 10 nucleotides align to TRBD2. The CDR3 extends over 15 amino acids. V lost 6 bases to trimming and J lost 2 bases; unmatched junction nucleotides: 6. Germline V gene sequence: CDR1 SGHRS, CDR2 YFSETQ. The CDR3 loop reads CASKSGTSVTDTQYF. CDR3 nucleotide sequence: TGCGCCAGCAAATCCGGGACTAGCGTCACAGATACGCAGTATTTT. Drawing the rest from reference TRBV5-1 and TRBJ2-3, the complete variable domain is KAGVTQTPRYLIKTRGQQVTLSCSPISGHRSVSWYQQTPGQGLQFLFEYFSETQRNKGNFPGRFSGRQFSNSRSEMNVSTLELGDSALYLCASKSGTSVTDTQYFGPGTRLTVL.

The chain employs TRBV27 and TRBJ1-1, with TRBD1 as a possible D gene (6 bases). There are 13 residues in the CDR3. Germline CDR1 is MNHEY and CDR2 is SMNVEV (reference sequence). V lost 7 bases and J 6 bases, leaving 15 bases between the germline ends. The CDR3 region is CASTMDRQSEAFF. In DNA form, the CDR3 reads TGTGCCAGCACTATGGACAGACAGTCTGAAGCTTTCTTT.

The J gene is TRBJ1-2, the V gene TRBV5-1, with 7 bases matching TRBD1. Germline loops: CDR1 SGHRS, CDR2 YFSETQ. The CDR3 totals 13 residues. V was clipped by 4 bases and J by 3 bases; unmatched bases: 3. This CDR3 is CASSIGTDYGYTF. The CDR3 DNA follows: TGCGCCAGCAGCATCGGGACAGACTATGGCTACACCTTC.

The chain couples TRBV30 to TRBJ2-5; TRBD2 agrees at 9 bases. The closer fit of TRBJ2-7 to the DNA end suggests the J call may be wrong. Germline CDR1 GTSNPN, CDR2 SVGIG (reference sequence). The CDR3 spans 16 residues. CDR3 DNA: TGTGCCTGGAGTCGGACTAGCGACTGGAGCTCCTACGAGCAGTACTTC. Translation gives CAWSRTSDWSSYEQYF.

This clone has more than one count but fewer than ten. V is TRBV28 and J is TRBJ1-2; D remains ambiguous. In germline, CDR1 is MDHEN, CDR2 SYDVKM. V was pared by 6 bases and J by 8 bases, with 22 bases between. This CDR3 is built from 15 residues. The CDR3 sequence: CASSTLVGPLGGYTF. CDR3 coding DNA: TGTGCCAGCAGCACGCTAGTAGGGCCGTTGGGGGGCTACACCTTC.

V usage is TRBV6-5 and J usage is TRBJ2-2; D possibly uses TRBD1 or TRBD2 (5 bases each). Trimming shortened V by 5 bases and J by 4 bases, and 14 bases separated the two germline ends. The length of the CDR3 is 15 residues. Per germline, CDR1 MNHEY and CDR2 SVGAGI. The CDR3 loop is CASSRGLGVTGELFF. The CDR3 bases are TGTGCCAGCAGTCGGGGCCTGGGGGTCACCGGGGAGCTGTTTTTT.

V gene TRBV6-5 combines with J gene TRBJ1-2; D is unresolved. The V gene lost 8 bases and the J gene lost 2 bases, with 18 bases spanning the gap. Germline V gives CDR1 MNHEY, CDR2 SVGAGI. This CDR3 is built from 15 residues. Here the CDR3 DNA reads TGTGCCAGCGGTAAGAACGGACGGGAAAACTATGGCTACACCTTC. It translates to CASGKNGRENYGYTF.

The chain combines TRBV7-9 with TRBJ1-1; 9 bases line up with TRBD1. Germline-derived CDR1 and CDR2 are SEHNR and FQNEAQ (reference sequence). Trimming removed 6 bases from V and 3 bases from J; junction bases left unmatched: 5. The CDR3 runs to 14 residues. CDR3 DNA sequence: TGTGCCAGCAGTGCCAGGACAGGGGACACTGAAGCTTTCTTT. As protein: CASSARTGDTEAFF.

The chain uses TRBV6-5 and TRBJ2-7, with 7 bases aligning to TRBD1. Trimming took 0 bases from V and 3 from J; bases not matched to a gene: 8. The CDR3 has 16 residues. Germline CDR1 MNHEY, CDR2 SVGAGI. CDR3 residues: CASSYSRTGNNYEQYF. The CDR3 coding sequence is TGTGCCAGCAGTTACTCGAGGACAGGTAACAACTACGAGCAGTACTTC.

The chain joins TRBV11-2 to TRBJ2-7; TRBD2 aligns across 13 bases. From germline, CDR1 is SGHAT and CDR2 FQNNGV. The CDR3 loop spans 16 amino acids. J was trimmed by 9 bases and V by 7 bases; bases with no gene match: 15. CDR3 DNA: TGTGCCAGCACCCTTCCCCCGACTAGCGGGAGGTCGATGCAGTACTTC. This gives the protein CASTLPPTSGRSMQYF.

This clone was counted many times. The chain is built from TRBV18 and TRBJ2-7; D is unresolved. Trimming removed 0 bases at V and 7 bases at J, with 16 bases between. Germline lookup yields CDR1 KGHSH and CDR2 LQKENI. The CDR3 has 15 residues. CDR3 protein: CASSPPASPKGEQYF. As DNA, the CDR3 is TGTGCCAGCTCACCACCGGCCAGCCCAAAGGGAGAGCAGTACTTC.

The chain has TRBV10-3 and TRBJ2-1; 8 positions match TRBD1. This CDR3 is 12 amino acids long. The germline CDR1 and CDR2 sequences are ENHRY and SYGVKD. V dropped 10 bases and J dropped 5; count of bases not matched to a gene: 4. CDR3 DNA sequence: TGTGCCAGTCAGGGGGCGGACAATGAGCAGTTCTTC. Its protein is CASQGADNEQFF.

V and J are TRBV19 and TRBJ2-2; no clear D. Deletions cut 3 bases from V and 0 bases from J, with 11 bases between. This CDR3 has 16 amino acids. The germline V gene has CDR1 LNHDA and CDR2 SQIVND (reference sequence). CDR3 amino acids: CASSISRATNTGELFF. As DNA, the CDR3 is TGTGCCAGTAGTATCAGCAGAGCTACGAACACCGGGGAGCTGTTTTTT.

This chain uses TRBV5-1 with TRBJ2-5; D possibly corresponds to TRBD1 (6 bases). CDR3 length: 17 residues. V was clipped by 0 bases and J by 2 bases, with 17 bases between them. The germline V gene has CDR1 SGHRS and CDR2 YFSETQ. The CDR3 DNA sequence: TGCGCCAGCAGCTTGGGGGTGGACAGTCACGTGCAAGAGACCCAGTACTTC. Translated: CASSLGVDSHVQETQYF.

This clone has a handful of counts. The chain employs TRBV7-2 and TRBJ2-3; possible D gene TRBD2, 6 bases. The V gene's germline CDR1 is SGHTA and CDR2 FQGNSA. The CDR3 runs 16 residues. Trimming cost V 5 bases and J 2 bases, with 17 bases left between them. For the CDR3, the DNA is TGTGCCAGCAGCCTACGACTAAGCGGGTACACAGATACGCAGTATTTT. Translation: CASSLRLSGYTDTQYF.

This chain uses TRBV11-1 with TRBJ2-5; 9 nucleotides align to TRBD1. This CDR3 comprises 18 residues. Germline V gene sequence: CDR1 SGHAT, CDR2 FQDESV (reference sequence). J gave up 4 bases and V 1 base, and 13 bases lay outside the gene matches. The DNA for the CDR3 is TGTGCCAGCAGCTTAGGGGTCACACGGACAGGGGAGAGAGAGACCCAGTACTTC. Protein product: CASSLGVTRTGERETQYF.

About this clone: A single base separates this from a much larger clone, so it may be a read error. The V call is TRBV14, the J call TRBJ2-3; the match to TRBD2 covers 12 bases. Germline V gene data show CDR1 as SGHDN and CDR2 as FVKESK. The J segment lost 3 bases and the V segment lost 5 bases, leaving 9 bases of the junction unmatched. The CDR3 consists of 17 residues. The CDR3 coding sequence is TGTGCCAGCAGCAGGTCTAGCGGGAGGGCCCGTACAGATACGCAGTATTTT. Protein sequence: CASSRSSGRARTDTQYF.

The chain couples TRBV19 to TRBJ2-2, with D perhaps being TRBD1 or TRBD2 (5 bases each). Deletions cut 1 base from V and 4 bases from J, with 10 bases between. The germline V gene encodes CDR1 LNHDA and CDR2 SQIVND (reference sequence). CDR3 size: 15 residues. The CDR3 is CASSIGGAGTGELFF. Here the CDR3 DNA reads TGTGCCAGTAGTATAGGGGGCGCGGGCACCGGGGAGCTGTTTTTT.

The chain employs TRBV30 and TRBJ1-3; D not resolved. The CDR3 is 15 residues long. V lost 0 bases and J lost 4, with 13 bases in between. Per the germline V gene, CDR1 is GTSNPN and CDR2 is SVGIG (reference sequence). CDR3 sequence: CAWSVPADQGNTIYF. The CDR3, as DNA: TGTGCCTGGAGTGTACCGGCAGACCAGGGAAACACCATATATTTT.

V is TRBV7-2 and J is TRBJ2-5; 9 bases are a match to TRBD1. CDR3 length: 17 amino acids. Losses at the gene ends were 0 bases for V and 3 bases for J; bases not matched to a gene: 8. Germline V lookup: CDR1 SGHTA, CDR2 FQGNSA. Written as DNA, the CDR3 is TGTGCCAGCAGCTTAGCGGCCACAGGGGGCTCGGAAGAGACCCAGTACTTC. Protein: CASSLAATGGSEETQYF.